The sequence of this T cell receptor (beta chain) was determined in a study of T cells in Graves' hyperthyroidism and ophthalmopathy. The CDR3 loop spans 14 amino acids. Looked up from germline, CDR1 is SNHLY and CDR2 is FYNNEI. Trimming took 4 bases from V and 2 from J, leaving 11 bases between them. General study findings and limits: Blood samples included most of the expanded thyroid clonotypes exceeding 0.001.

Using RNA transcripts as the source, TCR beta CDR3 regions were amplified. The TCR CDR3 first-round RT-PCR relied on the HTBI primer set. A single record per CDR3 protein comes from TCRdb applying MiXCR to the multiplex PCR reads. The table shows about 290,000 distinct CDR3 sequences, with 13% occurring only once. This clonotype was observed many times. The target antigen is unknown. Diagnoses were made from clinical symptoms, serum measures (thyroxine and TRAb), thyroid ultrasound and orbital computed tomography. Sampled blood dates from first hyperthyroidism diagnosis, and it precedes any ophthalmopathy symptoms. An approximately 10 ml volume of fresh peripheral blood provided the PBMCs.

Sequencing was done on a sample of blood. The rearrangement links TRBV2 to TRBJ1-2; no clear D. The sequence came from a woman in her twenties or thirties with Graves' hyperthyroidism that later progressed to Graves' ophthalmopathy. In nucleotides, the CDR3 is TGTGCCAGCAGTGCCGGGATGCAAAACTATGGCTACACCTTC. It yields the protein CASSAGMQNYGYTF.